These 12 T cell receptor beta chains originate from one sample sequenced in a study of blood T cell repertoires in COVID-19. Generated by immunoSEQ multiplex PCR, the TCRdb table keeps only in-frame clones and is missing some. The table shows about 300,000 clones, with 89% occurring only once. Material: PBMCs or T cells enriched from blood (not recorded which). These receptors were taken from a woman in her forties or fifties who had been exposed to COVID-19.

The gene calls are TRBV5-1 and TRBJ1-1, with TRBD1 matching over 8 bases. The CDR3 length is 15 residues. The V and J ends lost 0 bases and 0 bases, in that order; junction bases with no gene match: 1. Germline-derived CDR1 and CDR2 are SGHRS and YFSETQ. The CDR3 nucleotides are TGCGCCAGCAGCTTGGACAGGGGGGTGAACACTGAAGCTTTCTTT. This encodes CASSLDRGVNTEAFF. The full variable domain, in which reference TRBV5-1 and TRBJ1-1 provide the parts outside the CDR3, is KAGVTQTPRYLIKTRGQQVTLSCSPISGHRSVSWYQQTPGQGLQFLFEYFSETQRNKGNFPGRFSGRQFSNSRSEMNVSTLELGDSALYLCASSLDRGVNTEAFFGQGTRLTVV.

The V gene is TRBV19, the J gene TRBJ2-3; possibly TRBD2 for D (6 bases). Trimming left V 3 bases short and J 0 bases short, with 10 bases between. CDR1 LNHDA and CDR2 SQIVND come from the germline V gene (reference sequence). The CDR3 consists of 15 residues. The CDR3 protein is CASSILARSTDTQYF. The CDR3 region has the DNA TGTGCCAGTAGTATCCTAGCGAGGAGCACAGATACGCAGTATTTT.

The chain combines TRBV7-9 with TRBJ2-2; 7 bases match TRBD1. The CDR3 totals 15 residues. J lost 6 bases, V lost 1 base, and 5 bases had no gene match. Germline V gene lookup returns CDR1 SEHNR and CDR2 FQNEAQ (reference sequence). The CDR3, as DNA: TGTGCCAGCAGCTTAGAGTGGCAGGGGGCCGGGGAGCTGTTTTTT. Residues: CASSLEWQGAGELFF.

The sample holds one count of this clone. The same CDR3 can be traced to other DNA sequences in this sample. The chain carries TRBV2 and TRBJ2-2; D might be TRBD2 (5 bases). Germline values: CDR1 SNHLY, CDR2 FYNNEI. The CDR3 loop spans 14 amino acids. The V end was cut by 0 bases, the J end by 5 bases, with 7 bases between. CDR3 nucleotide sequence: TGTGCCAGCAGTGAAGCTCGAGGGACCGGGGAGCTGTTTTTT. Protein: CASSEARGTGELFF.

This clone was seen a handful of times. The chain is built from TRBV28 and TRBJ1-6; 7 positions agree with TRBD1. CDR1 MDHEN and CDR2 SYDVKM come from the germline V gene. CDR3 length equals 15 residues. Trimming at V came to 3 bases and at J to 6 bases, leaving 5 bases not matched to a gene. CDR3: CASSFLGGGNSPLHF. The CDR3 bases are TGTGCCAGCAGTTTTTTAGGGGGCGGTAATTCACCCCTCCACTTT.

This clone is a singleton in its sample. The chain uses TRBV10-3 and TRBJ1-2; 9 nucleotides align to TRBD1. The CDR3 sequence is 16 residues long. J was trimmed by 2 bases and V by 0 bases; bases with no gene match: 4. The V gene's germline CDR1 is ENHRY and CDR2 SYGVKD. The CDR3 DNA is TGTGCCATCAGTGAGTCAGCGGGGACAGGGAACTATGGCTACACCTTC. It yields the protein CAISESAGTGNYGYTF.

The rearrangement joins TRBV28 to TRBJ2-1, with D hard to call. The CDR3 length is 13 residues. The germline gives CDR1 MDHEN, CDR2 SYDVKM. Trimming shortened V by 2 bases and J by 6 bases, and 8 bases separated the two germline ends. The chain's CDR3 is CASSLVPRNEQFF. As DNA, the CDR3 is TGTGCCAGCAGTTTAGTTCCCCGCAATGAGCAGTTCTTC. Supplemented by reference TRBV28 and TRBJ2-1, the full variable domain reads DVKVTQSSRYLVKRTGEKVFLECVQDMDHENMFWYRQDPGLGLRLIYFSYDVKMKEKGDIPEGYSVSREKKERFSLILESASTNQTSMYLCASSLVPRNEQFFGPGTRLTVL.

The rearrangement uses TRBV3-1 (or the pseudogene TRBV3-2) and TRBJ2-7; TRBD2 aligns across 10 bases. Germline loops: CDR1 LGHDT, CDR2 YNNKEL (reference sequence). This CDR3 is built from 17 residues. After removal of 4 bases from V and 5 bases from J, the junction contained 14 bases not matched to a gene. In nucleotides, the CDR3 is TGTGCCAGCAGCCCCACCCCGGGAAGCGGGGGGGACCACGAGCAGTACTTC. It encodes CASSPTPGSGGDHEQYF.

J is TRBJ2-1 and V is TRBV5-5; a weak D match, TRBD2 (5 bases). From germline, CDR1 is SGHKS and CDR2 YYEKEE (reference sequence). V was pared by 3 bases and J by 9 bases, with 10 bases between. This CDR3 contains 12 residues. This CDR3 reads CASSSLGSEQFF. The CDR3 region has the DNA TGTGCCAGCAGCTCGTTGGGGAGTGAGCAGTTCTTC.

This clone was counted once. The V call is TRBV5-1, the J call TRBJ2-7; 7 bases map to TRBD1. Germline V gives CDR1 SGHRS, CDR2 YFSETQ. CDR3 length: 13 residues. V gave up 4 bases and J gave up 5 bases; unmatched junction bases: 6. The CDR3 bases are TGCGCCAGCAGCGCCGACAGGGTTCACGAGCAGTACTTC. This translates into CASSADRVHEQYF.

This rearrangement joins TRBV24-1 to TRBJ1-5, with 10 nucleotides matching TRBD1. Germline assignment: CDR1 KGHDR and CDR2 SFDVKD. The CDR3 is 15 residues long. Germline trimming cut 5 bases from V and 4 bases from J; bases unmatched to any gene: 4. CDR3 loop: CATSAPGQGNQPQHF. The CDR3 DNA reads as TGTGCCACCAGTGCCCCGGGACAGGGGAATCAGCCCCAGCATTTT.

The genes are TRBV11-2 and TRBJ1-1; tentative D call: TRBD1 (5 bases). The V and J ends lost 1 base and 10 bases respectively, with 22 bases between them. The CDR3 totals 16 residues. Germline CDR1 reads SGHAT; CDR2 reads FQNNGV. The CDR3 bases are TGTGCCAGCAGCTTAGGTAAAGAGACAGATATTCTTGTAGCTTTCTTT. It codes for CASSLGKETDILVAFF. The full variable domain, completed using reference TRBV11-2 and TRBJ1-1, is EAGVAQSPRYKIIEKRQSVAFWCNPISGHATLYWYQQILGQGPKLLIQFQNNGVVDDSQLPKDRFSAERLKGVDSTLKIQPAKLEDSAVYLCASSLGKETDILVAFFGQGTRLTVV.